Detailed here is one T cell receptor beta chain. Its antigen remains undetermined. Base qualities are not at hand, and no much larger clone is one base apart. The sample comes from a study of T cell repertoires in chronic hepatitis B (dated by TCRdb to between 2018 and 2021). Its CDR3 holds 11 amino acids, cysteine through phenylalanine. The retained sequence is limited to the CDR3, 33 bases, with the frame set at the first base. V is shortened by 6 bases, J by 15 bases, and the region joining them spans 15 bases. In the germline V gene, CDR1 corresponds to SNHLY and CDR2 to FYNNEI. To prepare the library, the immunoSEQ multiplex PCR assay was applied. TCRdb carries this immuneACCESS record with in-frame sequences only. Its versions omit some clonotypes, under half of them owing to an unresolved V gene in the studies checked, with the rest unexplained. This sample gives over 550 clones in total; 78% of them show up just once. Together, the top ten hold roughly a sixth of the sample.

The chain joins TRBV2 to TRBJ2-1; the D gene is perhaps TRBD1 or TRBD2, as each covers 5 bases. This clonotype was sampled from a human donor with chronic hepatitis B virus infection. The sequenced sample consisted of total CD8+ T cells from PBMCs. The nucleotides read TGTGCCAGCAGCCCGGGGCCTTTTCCGTTCTTC. It translates to CASSPGPFPFF. The CDR3, completed at both ends by the reference TRBV2 and TRBJ2-1 genes, gives the full variable domain EPEVTQTPSHQVTQMGQEVILRCVPISNHLYFYWYRQILGQKVEFLVSFYNNEISEKSEIFDDQFSVERPDGSNFTLKIRSTKLEDSAMYFCASSPGPFPFFGPGTRLTVL.